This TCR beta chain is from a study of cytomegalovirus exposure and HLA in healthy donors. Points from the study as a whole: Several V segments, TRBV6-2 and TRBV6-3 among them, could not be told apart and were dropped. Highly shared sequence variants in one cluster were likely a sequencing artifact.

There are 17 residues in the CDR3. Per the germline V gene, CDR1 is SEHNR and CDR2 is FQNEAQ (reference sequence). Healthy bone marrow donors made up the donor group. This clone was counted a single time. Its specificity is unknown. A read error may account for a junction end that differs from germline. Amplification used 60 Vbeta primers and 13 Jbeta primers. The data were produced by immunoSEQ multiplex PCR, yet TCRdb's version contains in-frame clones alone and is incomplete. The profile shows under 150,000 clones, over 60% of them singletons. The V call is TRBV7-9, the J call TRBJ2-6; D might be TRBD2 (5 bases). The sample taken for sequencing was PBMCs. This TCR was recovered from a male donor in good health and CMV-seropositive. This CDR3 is CSSSATSRAPGANVLTF. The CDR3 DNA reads TGTTCCAGCAGCGCCACTAGTAGGGCACCTGGGGCCAACGTCCTGACTTTC. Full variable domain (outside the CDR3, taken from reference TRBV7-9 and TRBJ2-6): DTGVSQNPRHKITKRGQNVTFRCDPISEHNRLYWYRQTLGQGPEFLTYFQNEAQLEKSRLLSDRFSAERPKGSFSTLEIQRTEQGDSAMYLCSSSATSRAPGANVLTFGAGSRLTVL.